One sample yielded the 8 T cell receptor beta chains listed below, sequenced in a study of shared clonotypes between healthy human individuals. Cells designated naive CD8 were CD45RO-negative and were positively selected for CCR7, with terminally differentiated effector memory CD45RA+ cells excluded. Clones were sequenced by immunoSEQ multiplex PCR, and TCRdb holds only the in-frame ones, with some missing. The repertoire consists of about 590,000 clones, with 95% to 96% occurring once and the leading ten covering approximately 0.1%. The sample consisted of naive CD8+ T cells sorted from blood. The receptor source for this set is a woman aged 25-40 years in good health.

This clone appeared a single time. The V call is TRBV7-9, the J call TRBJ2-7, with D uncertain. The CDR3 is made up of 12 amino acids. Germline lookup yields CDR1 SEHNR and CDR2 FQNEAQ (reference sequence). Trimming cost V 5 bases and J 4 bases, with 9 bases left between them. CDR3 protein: CASSHNIYEQYF. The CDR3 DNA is TGTGCCAGCAGCCACAACATTTACGAGCAGTACTTC.

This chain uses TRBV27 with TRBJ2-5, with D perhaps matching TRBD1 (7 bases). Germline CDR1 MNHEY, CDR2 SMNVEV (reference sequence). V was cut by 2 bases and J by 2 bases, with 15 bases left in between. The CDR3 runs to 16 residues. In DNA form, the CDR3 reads TGTGCCAGCAGTTTACTCGCGGGGACAGAACAAGAGACCCAGTACTTC. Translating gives CASSLLAGTEQETQYF.

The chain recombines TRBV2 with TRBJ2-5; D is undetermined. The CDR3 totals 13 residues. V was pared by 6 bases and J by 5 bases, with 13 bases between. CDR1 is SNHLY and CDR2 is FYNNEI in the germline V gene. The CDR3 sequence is CASRLRARETQYF. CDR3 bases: TGTGCCAGCAGATTAAGGGCCAGGGAGACCCAGTACTTC.

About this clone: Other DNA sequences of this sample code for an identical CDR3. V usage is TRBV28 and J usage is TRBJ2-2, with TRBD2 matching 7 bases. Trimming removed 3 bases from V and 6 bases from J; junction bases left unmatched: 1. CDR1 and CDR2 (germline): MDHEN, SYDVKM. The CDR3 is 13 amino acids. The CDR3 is CASSLGGSGELFF. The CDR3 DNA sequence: TGTGCCAGCAGTTTGGGGGGGTCCGGGGAGCTGTTTTTT. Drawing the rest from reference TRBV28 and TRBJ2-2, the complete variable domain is DVKVTQSSRYLVKRTGEKVFLECVQDMDHENMFWYRQDPGLGLRLIYFSYDVKMKEKGDIPEGYSVSREKKERFSLILESASTNQTSMYLCASSLGGSGELFFGEGSRLTVL.

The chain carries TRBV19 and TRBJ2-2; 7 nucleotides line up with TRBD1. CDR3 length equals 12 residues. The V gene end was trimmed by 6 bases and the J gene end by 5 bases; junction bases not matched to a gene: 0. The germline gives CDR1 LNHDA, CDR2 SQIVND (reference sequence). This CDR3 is CASRGQTGELFF. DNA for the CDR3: TGTGCCAGTAGGGGACAGACCGGGGAGCTGTTTTTT.

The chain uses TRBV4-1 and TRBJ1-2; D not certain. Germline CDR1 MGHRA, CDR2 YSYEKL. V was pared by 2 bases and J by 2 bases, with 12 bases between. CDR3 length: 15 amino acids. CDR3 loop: CASSQQWTANYGYTF. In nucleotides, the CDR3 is TGCGCCAGCAGCCAACAGTGGACGGCGAACTATGGCTACACCTTC.

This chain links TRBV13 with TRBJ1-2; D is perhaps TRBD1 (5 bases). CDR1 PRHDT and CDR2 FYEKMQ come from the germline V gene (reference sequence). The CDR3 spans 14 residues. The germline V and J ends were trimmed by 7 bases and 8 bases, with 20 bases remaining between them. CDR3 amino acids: CASTIGQALGGYTF. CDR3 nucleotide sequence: TGTGCCAGCACTATAGGACAAGCTCTGGGCGGCTACACCTTC.

CDR3 loop: CASSLSGYYNEQFF. The CDR3, as DNA: TGTGCCAGCAGCCTCTCGGGGTACTACAATGAGCAGTTCTTC. This sequence joins TRBV27 and TRBJ2-1, with D possibly being TRBD2 (5 bases). Germline CDR1 and CDR2: MNHEY and SMNVEV (reference sequence). V was shortened by 6 bases and J by 3 bases, with 12 bases between the two germline ends. The CDR3 length is 14 residues.